The source of this TCR beta chain is a study of persistence of HIV-infected CD4 T cells. Overall study: CD4+ T cells responding to CMV or HIV-1 Gag were isolated. Multiple blood draws of up to about 180 mL, except a couple of donors with single leukapheresis.

This was the immunoSEQ version 4 assay in survey mode. The repertoire was sequenced with immunoSEQ multiplex PCR; TCRdb's copy has only in-frame clones and lacks some. Of tens of thousands of clones listed, 75% to 85% are singletons. The ends lost 7 bases at V and 0 bases at J; junction bases unmatched: 7. The germline V gene has CDR1 LNHDA and CDR2 SQIVND (reference sequence). The CDR3 length is 15 residues. Study results and limitations: TCRbeta richness was lower in CMV- and Gag-responding cells than in anti-CD3/anti-CD28-responding cells. Proviral oligoclonality tracked with TCR oligoclonality within the same sorted cells.

Lysates of CMV-infected fibroblasts at around 9.8 ug/mL stimulated these cells. Memory cells lacking CD40L and CD69 with high CD45RO were sorted. Notes on this clone: What it binds is unknown.

This sequence joins TRBV19 and TRBJ2-7; 9 positions match TRBD2. This specimen was CD4+ T cells sorted from PBMCs after roughly 19-hour stimulation, taken from a patient who received antiretroviral therapy. This sequence originates from an adult man with HIV who was CMV-seropositive. CDR3 sequence reads: CASKEQRGASYEQYF. CDR3 coding DNA: TGTGCCAGTAAGGAACAGCGGGGGGCCTCCTACGAGCAGTACTTC.